This T cell receptor (beta chain) appears in the sequencing data of a study of blood T cell repertoires in COVID-19. Study as a whole: COVID-19 samples from acute and convalescent phases originated in the United States, Italy and Spain. Sources were T cells, B-cell-depleted T cells, or PBMCs; the material itself was cDNA or gDNA.

The CDR3 has 14 residues. The V gene end was trimmed by 6 bases and the J gene end by 4 bases; junction bases not matched to a gene: 6. Germline values: CDR1 SNHLY, CDR2 FYNNEI. Of note for this clone: Within the sample, other DNA sequences also encode this same CDR3.

Per the authors' pipeline: Reference gene primers were amplified, and this amplification served to estimate nucleated cell counts. The protocol was immunoSEQ multiplex PCR, while the TCRdb copy is restricted to in-frame clones and leaves out a portion. V and J calls and clone size follow that table, whereas D and trimming were derived from the DNA. The sample has 250,000 or so clones; about four fifths are singletons. The rearrangement links TRBV2 to TRBJ1-5, with 7 bases aligning to TRBD1. Sequencing was done on a sample of peripheral blood. This receptor was obtained from a woman between 35 and 50 years old who had recovered from COVID-19. The CDR3 loop is CASSPGQSNQPQHF. As DNA, the CDR3 is TGTGCCAGCAGCCCGGGACAGAGTAATCAGCCCCAGCATTTT.